A selection of T cell receptor beta chains follows, all from one sample in a study of T cells in Graves' hyperthyroidism and ophthalmopathy. Via MiXCR, TCRdb re-called the multiplex PCR reads, giving one row per CDR3 protein. This sample has about 50,000 distinct CDR3 sequences, with less than 50% found just once. The sample comprised blood. These receptors were obtained from a woman aged 30 to 39 with Graves' ophthalmopathy. CDR3s include the opening cysteine and the closing phenylalanine or tryptophan. D genes are given only for firm matches. A row's size may be missing; if present it is once, few, many or a size class.

12	many	.	TRBJ2-1	TRBV28	CASSRLEEGWFF	TGTGCCAGCAGCCGCCTCGAGGAGGGATGGTTCTTC
11	.	.	TRBJ2-7	TRBV13	CASRGGYEQYF	TGTGCCAGCAGAGGGGGCTACGAGCAGTACTTC
12	many	.	TRBJ2-7	TRBV7-9	CASSTSLGEQYF	TGTGCCAGCAGCACCTCCCTCGGCGAGCAGTACTTC
14	many	.	TRBJ1-1	TRBV20-1	CSASPLAMNTEAFF	TGCAGTGCTAGCCCCCTTGCTATGAACACTGAAGCTTTCTTT
13	medium-sized	.	TRBJ1-2	TRBV7-8	CASSLAADYGYTF	TGTGCCAGCAGCTTAGCGGCAGACTATGGCTACACCTTC
15	.	.	TRBJ2-1	TRBV5-1	CASSLVGRAYNEQFF	TGCGCCAGCAGCTTGGTGGGGCGGGCCTACAATGAGCAGTTCTTC
17	many	.	TRBJ2-7	TRBV6-5	CASSKGRRFVDPYEQYF	TGTGCCAGCAGTAAAGGGCGGCGTTTCGTTGACCCCTACGAGCAGTACTTC
13	many	.	TRBJ1-5	TRBV28	CASSRVSNQPQHF	TGTGCCAGCAGTCGTGTTAGCAATCAGCCCCAGCATTTT
18	many	.	TRBJ1-3	TRBV11-2	CASRNRRGGAGSGNTIYF	TGTGCCAGCAGGAACAGAAGAGGAGGGGCCGGCTCTGGAAACACCATATATTTT
15	medium-sized	.	TRBJ1-2	TRBV7-2	CASSLAPGLGTGYTF	TGTGCCAGCAGCTTAGCCCCAGGGTTAGGGACTGGCTACACCTTC
13	.	.	TRBJ1-2	TRBV24-1	CATSDDIYGGYTF	TGTGCCACCAGTGATGACATTTATGGTGGCTACACCTTC
14	many	TRBD2	TRBJ2-3	TRBV20-1	CSAPLAGVQDTQYF	TGCAGTGCTCCCCTAGCGGGAGTGCAAGATACGCAGTATTTT
13	many	.	TRBJ1-2	TRBV28	CASSFSPSYGYTF	TGTGCCAGCAGTTTCTCGCCCTCATATGGCTACACCTTC
14	many	.	TRBJ2-3	TRBV7-2	CASSLVASTDTQYF	TGTGCCAGCAGCTTAGTGGCTAGCACAGATACGCAGTATTTT
14	.	.	TRBJ1-6	TRBV9	CASSLETANSPLHF	TGTGCCAGCAGCCTTGAGACAGCTAATTCACCCCTCCACTTT
16	many	TRBD2	TRBJ2-2	TRBV6-4	CASSVGALAATGELFF	TGTGCCAGCAGTGTGGGCGCACTAGCGGCCACCGGGGAGCTGTTTTTT
16	many	TRBD1	TRBJ2-3	TRBV12-3/TRBV12-4	CASSLWDRGPQDTQYF	TGTGCCAGCAGTTTATGGGACAGGGGCCCACAAGATACGCAGTATTTT
17	.	TRBD1	TRBJ1-6	TRBV7-2	CASSLAVRTGGGSPLHF	TGTGCCAGCAGCTTAGCCGTCCGGACAGGCGGCGGGTCACCCCTCCACTTT
16	.	.	TRBJ2-2	TRBV2	CASSEAGQGNTGELSW	TGTGCCAGCAGTGAAGCCGGGCAGGGGAACACCGGGGAGCTGTCTTGG
13	many	TRBD1	TRBJ1-1	TRBV12-3/TRBV12-4	CASIGTGATEAFF	TGTGCCAGCATAGGGACAGGGGCAACTGAAGCTTTCTTT
17	.	TRBD1	TRBJ2-3	TRBV24-1	CATSDSGTGKFPNTQYF	TGTGCCACCAGTGATTCCGGGACAGGGAAGTTTCCAAATACGCAGTATTTT
16	many	TRBD1	TRBJ1-2	TRBV5-8	CASSFRGQGADYGYTF	TGTGCCAGCAGCTTCCGGGGACAGGGGGCGGACTATGGCTACACCTTC
15	many	.	TRBJ2-3	TRBV11-2	CASSLEGGSTDTQYF	TGTGCCAGCAGCTTAGAGGGAGGTAGCACAGATACGCAGTATTTT
18	few	.	TRBJ1-5	TRBV28	CASSLRNRSPYSNQPQHF	TGTGCCAGCAGTTTACGAAACAGGAGTCCCTATAGCAATCAGCCCCAGCATTTT
16	once	TRBD1	TRBJ1-4	TRBV12-3/TRBV12-4	CASSLGQGVTNEKLFF	TGTGCCAGCAGTTTGGGTCAGGGGGTGACTAATGAAAAACTGTTTTTT
17	.	.	TRBJ1-5	TRBV14	CARSQNSLQYSNQPQHF	TGTGCCCGCAGCCAAAATAGTCTACAGTATAGCAATCAGCCCCAGCATTTT
13	.	.	TRBJ2-6	TRBV5-1	CASSLAGFGVLTF	TGCGCCAGCAGCTTGGCCGGGTTCGGCGTCCTGACTTTC
16	.	TRBD1	TRBJ2-5	TRBV7-8	CASSLQPGQGKETQYF	TGTGCCAGCAGCTTGCAGCCGGGACAGGGTAAAGAGACCCAGTACTTC
13	.	.	TRBJ1-5	TRBV10-3	CAIRGTDSQPQHF	TGTGCCATCAGGGGGACGGACAGCCAGCCCCAGCATTTT
15	many	TRBD2	TRBJ2-3	TRBV20-1	CSASASGRLPDTQYF	TGCAGTGCTAGTGCAAGCGGGAGATTGCCAGATACGCAGTATTTT
16	many	TRBD2	TRBJ2-1	TRBV5-1	CASSLPGLAAYNEQFF	TGCGCCAGCAGCTTGCCGGGACTAGCGGCCTACAATGAGCAGTTCTTC
13	.	.	TRBJ2-1	TRBV11-3	CASSYQPDYEQFF	TGTGCCAGCAGCTACCAACCGGACTACGAGCAGTTCTTC
12	.	.	TRBJ2-5	TRBV7-9	CASSLWTETQYF	TGTGCCAGCAGCCTATGGACAGAGACCCAGTACTTC
14	few	TRBD1	TRBJ1-6	TRBV7-9	CASSTDRVNSPLHF	TGTGCCAGCAGCACGGACAGGGTCAATTCACCCCTCCACTTT
15	many	TRBD2	TRBJ2-1	TRBV4-2	CASSEASGGYNEQFF	TGTGCCAGCAGCGAAGCTAGCGGGGGCTACAATGAGCAGTTCTTC
13	many	.	TRBJ1-4	TRBV5-4	CASSLGEGRGLFF	TGTGCCAGCAGCTTGGGCGAAGGGAGAGGACTGTTTTTT
14	many	TRBD1	TRBJ1-2	TRBV11-2	CASSWGQANYGYTF	TGTGCCAGCAGCTGGGGACAGGCCAACTATGGCTACACCTTC
15	many	.	TRBJ1-2	TRBV2	CASSEQGQVAYGYTF	TGTGCCAGCAGTGAACAGGGGCAGGTCGCATATGGCTACACCTTC
13	many	.	TRBJ1-1	TRBV6-1	CAGVGLINTEAFF	TGTGCCGGGGTTGGGCTGATAAACACTGAAGCTTTCTTT
14	many	TRBD1	TRBJ2-5	TRBV2	CASSAGTGMETQYF	TGTGCCAGCAGCGCCGGGACAGGGATGGAGACCCAGTACTTC
13	many	.	TRBJ2-3	TRBV2	CASSVGKTDTQYF	TGTGCCAGCAGTGTTGGTAAGACAGATACGCAGTATTTT
12	.	.	TRBJ1-2	TRBV7-9	CASRRGSDGYTF	TGTGCCAGCAGAAGGGGTTCAGATGGCTACACCTTC
16	many	.	TRBJ2-3	TRBV7-6	CASSLAPRRVADTQYF	TGTGCCAGCAGCTTAGCCCCTCGAAGGGTGGCAGATACGCAGTATTTT
16	many	.	TRBJ2-3	TRBV7-6	CASSLVEAIRTDTQYF	TGTGCCAGCAGCTTAGTGGAGGCTATACGCACAGATACGCAGTATTTT
13	many	.	TRBJ1-1	TRBV20-1	CSAPGHTNTEAFF	TGCAGTGCACCAGGACATACGAACACTGAAGCTTTCTTT
15	once	TRBD2	TRBJ2-3	TRBV15	CATSSIAGGTDTQYF	TGTGCCACCAGCAGTATAGCGGGAGGTACAGATACGCAGTATTTT
13	many	.	TRBJ2-1	TRBV12-3/TRBV12-4	CASSLMVYNEQFF	TGTGCCAGCAGTTTAATGGTATACAATGAGCAGTTCTTC
12	many	.	TRBJ2-1	TRBV4-1	CASSRNLLEQFF	TGCGCCAGCAGCCGAAACCTTCTTGAGCAGTTCTTC
15	.	TRBD1	TRBJ1-5	TRBV30	CAWSVRGQGDQPQHF	TGTGCCTGGAGTGTAAGAGGGCAGGGGGATCAGCCCCAGCATTTT
13	few	TRBD2	TRBJ2-7	TRBV29-1	CSRLGTSGNEQYF	TGCAGCCGACTGGGGACTAGTGGGAACGAGCAGTACTTC
13	.	TRBD1	TRBJ1-1	TRBV25-1	CASGPDRVTKALF	TGTGCCAGCGGGCCCGACAGGGTCACTAAAGCTCTCTTT
17	many	.	TRBJ1-5	TRBV6-2/TRBV6-3	CASSPKTADSPKRPQHF	TGTGCCAGCAGTCCTAAGACAGCCGATAGCCCTAAGAGGCCCCAGCATTTT